The source of this T cell receptor (beta chain) is a study of molecular identifiers for immune sequencing clone quantification. This clonotype appeared a few times. The V end was cut by 5 bases, the J end by 9 bases, with 8 bases between. Germline assignment: CDR1 SEHNR and CDR2 FQNEAQ (reference sequence). This CDR3 is 11 amino acids long. Each CDR3 protein is one row after TCRdb ran MiXCR on the PCR reads. The table records under 800,000 distinct CDR3 sequences, around 25% of them present only once. The chain couples TRBV7-9 to TRBJ2-1, with a weak D call TRBD1 (5 bases). Sequenced sample: naive CD8+ T cells from blood, with Jurkat cell RNA spiked in. Indicated subset: FACS-sorted CD8+CD4-CCR7+CD45RA+ naive T cells. This clonotype originated in a human donor in good health. Some libraries in this study had Jurkat cell RNA spiked in. CDR3 sequence reads: CASSPGPEQFF. The CDR3 nucleotides read TGTGCCAGCAGCCCAGGGCCTGAGCAGTTCTTC.